These 28 T cell receptor beta chains were all obtained from the same sample, sequenced in a study of cytomegalovirus exposure and HLA in healthy donors. The PCR employed 60 Vbeta primers together with 13 Jbeta primers. Sequenced by immunoSEQ multiplex PCR; TCRdb stores in-frame clones only, minus some. Of some 110,000 clones listed, around 80% are singletons. The specimen was PBMCs. Receptor source: a woman in her thirties in good health and CMV-seronegative.

V usage is TRBV19 and J usage is TRBJ1-1, with D uncertain. V gave up 3 bases and J gave up 2 bases, with 7 bases separating them. The CDR3 is 13 amino acids. The germline gives CDR1 LNHDA, CDR2 SQIVND (reference sequence). As DNA, the CDR3 is TGTGCCAGTAGTATCTTCACAAACACTGAAGCTTTCTTT. Its translation: CASSIFTNTEAFF.

V and J are TRBV19 and TRBJ2-3; D is unresolved. The CDR3 covers 16 residues. Trimming shortened V by 6 bases and J by 1 base, and 17 bases separated the two germline ends. Germline V lookup: CDR1 LNHDA, CDR2 SQIVND (reference sequence). CDR3 sequence: CASRYSPLSGTDTQYF. DNA of the CDR3: TGTGCCAGTAGGTATAGCCCCCTAAGCGGCACAGATACGCAGTATTTT.

This clone was detected only a few times. The rearrangement joins TRBV29-1 to TRBJ1-5; D is possibly TRBD1 (6 bases). V dropped 7 bases and J dropped 4 bases, with 8 bases sitting between them. Germline V lookup: CDR1 SQVTM, CDR2 ANQGSEA. The CDR3 spans 11 residues. The CDR3 loop reads CSGDNNQPQHF. The CDR3 DNA reads as TGCAGCGGGGACAATAATCAGCCCCAGCATTTT.

In the case of this clone: Since no conserved phenylalanine or tryptophan closes the CDR3, a read error is the likely cause. V and J are TRBV25-1 and TRBJ1-2; 8 bases align to TRBD1. The germline V gene has CDR1 MGHDK and CDR2 SYGVNS. The V gene end was trimmed by 9 bases and the J gene end by 4 bases; junction bases not matched to a gene: 1. The CDR3 contains 11 residues. The CDR3 loop is CASGQGYGYTL. The CDR3, as DNA: TGTGCCAGTGGACAGGGCTATGGCTACACCCTC.

This clone has only one observation. This rearrangement joins TRBV10-1 to TRBJ1-6, with TRBD1 matching over 11 bases. CDR3 length: 15 residues. Germline CDR1 is WNHNN and CDR2 is SYGVQD (reference sequence). Trimming removed 7 bases from V and 10 bases from J; junction bases left unmatched: 9. The CDR3 loop is CASTRPGQGVSPLHF. DNA for the CDR3: TGCGCCAGCACCCGACCGGGACAGGGGGTATCACCCCTCCACTTT.

The chain carries TRBV29-1 and TRBJ2-5; D is perhaps TRBD1 (5 bases). This CDR3 is built from 17 residues. The V gene lost 7 bases and the J gene lost 10 bases, with 34 bases spanning the gap. Germline V CDR1 and CDR2: SQVTM, ANQGSEA. The CDR3 spells CSAGSTLPGRASPYQYF. The CDR3 region has the DNA TGCAGCGCTGGGTCAACGCTACCCGGCAGGGCCAGTCCCTACCAGTACTTC.

V gene TRBV21-1 combines with J gene TRBJ1-5; the table's D call of TRBD1 was not tested on the DNA. TRBV21-1 is a listed pseudogene. The CDR3 runs 15 residues. CDR3 nucleotide sequence: TGTGCCAGCAGCAACCAACAGAATAGCAATCAGCCCCAGCATTTT. It specifies CASSNQQNSNQPQHF.

The V gene is TRBV18, the J gene TRBJ1-1; D is perhaps TRBD1 (6 bases). The CDR3 contains 14 residues. Trimming shortened V by 5 bases and J by 7 bases, and 17 bases separated the two germline ends. Germline V gives CDR1 KGHSH, CDR2 LQKENI. Here the CDR3 reads CASSVRQEKGEAFF. The CDR3 nucleotides are TGTGCCAGCTCAGTACGACAGGAGAAAGGTGAAGCTTTCTTT.

This chain uses TRBV11-2 with TRBJ1-1, with unresolved D. Germline values: CDR1 SGHAT, CDR2 FQNNGV. The CDR3 extends over 13 amino acids. Trimming cost V 5 bases and J 11 bases, with 18 bases left between them. CDR3 DNA: TGTGCCAGCAGCCCTGGCTGGGCGTTCGAGGCTTTCTTT. Amino acid sequence: CASSPGWAFEAFF.

CDR3 sequence reads: CASRTHRSRYYEQYF. Written as DNA, the CDR3 is TGTGCCAGCAGGACCCACAGGAGTCGTTACTACGAGCAGTACTTC. The chain recombines TRBV27 with TRBJ2-7; maybe TRBD1 (5 bases). CDR1 MNHEY and CDR2 SMNVEV come from the germline V gene (reference sequence). The CDR3 spans 15 residues. V was shortened by 6 bases and J by 3 bases, with 18 bases between the two germline ends.

V gene TRBV2 combines with J gene TRBJ1-2; possible D gene TRBD1, 6 bases. V lost 5 bases, J lost 4 bases, and 8 bases lay in between. The CDR3 length is 12 residues. Germline CDR1 reads SNHLY; CDR2 reads FYNNEI. As DNA, the CDR3 is TGTGCCAGCAGTTCGGACAGCTATGGCTACACCTTC. Protein product: CASSSDSYGYTF.

The chain uses TRBV12-5 and TRBJ1-6, with TRBD1 as a possible D gene (6 bases). The CDR3 has 14 residues. Germline values: CDR1 LGHNT, CDR2 FRNRAP. Trimming pared 2 bases from V and 8 bases from J, leaving 10 bases between. This CDR3 is CASGLLSGDSPLHF. As DNA, the CDR3 is TGTGCTAGTGGTTTGTTATCAGGGGATTCACCCCTCCACTTT.

The chain uses TRBV6-5 and TRBJ2-7; 7 bases fit TRBD1. V was pared by 5 bases and J by 3 bases, with 4 bases of the junction left unmatched. The CDR3 length is 13 residues. Looked up from germline, CDR1 is MNHEY and CDR2 is SVGAGI. CDR3 amino acids: CASSQTGYYEQYF. CDR3 DNA: TGTGCCAGCAGTCAGACAGGGTACTACGAGCAGTACTTC.

The chain employs TRBV30 and TRBJ2-4; no definite D call. This CDR3 is built from 15 residues. V was pared by 0 bases and J by 6 bases, with 15 bases between. CDR1 and CDR2 from the germline V gene are GTSNPN and SVGIG (reference sequence). The CDR3 spells CAWSVYQVVGNIQYF. DNA of the CDR3: TGTGCCTGGAGTGTATATCAGGTGGTTGGAAACATTCAGTACTTC.

The chain carries TRBV18 and TRBJ2-1, with TRBD2 matching over 12 bases. CDR3 length equals 16 residues. Trimming cost V 6 bases and J 7 bases; bases outside gene matches: 10. The germline V gene has CDR1 KGHSH and CDR2 LQKENI. CDR3 amino acids: CASSPSSGGGSNEQFF. As DNA, the CDR3 is TGTGCCAGCTCCCCGTCTAGCGGGGGGGGCTCAAATGAGCAGTTCTTC.

The rearrangement joins TRBV5-1 to TRBJ2-5; a weak D match, TRBD2 (5 bases). The CDR3 runs to 12 residues. V was shortened by 9 bases and J by 7 bases, with 16 bases between the two germline ends. The germline gives CDR1 SGHRS, CDR2 YFSETQ. CDR3 bases: TGCGCCACCACCTCGTCCCGGGGGACCCAGTACTTC. It is translated as CATTSSRGTQYF.

The chain joins TRBV7-8 to TRBJ2-6; unclear D gene. The V gene's germline CDR1 is SGHVS and CDR2 FQNEAQ. This CDR3 contains 15 residues. Trimming shortened V by 5 bases and J by 1 base, and 9 bases separated the two germline ends. The CDR3 nucleotides are TGTGCCAGCAGCCCTATCAAATCTGGGGCCAACGTCCTGACTTTC. Translated: CASSPIKSGANVLTF.

This clone has more than one count but fewer than ten. This chain connects TRBV25-1 to TRBJ2-1; 13 bases map to TRBD2. V dropped 2 bases and J dropped 8; count of bases not matched to a gene: 3. Germline CDR1 MGHDK, CDR2 SYGVNS. CDR3 length equals 15 residues. The CDR3 spells CASSEGLAGADEQFF. The CDR3 nucleotides read TGTGCCAGCAGTGAAGGACTAGCGGGAGCGGATGAGCAGTTCTTC.

About this clone: Germline and junction disagree at one end, which may indicate a read error. This chain links TRBV7-9 with TRBJ2-7; 12 nucleotides align to TRBD2. CDR1 is SEHNR and CDR2 is FQNEAQ in the germline V gene (reference sequence). The length of the CDR3 is 15 residues. This CDR3 reads CSSSLGLAGPYEQYF. In DNA, the CDR3 is TGTTCCAGCAGCTTAGGACTAGCGGGACCCTACGAGCAGTACTTC.

Here the CDR3 DNA reads TGTGCCAGCTCACCAAGGTCCAGGGGGCGAGTCTCCTACGAGCAGTACTTC. Translation: CASSPRSRGRVSYEQYF. This chain connects TRBV18 to TRBJ2-7, with 8 bases lining up with TRBD1. CDR3 length: 17 residues. Trimming removed 2 bases from V and 0 bases from J; junction bases left unmatched: 9. The germline V gene encodes CDR1 KGHSH and CDR2 LQKENI.

The chain recombines TRBV4-2 with TRBJ2-5; 7 positions match TRBD1. The end of the DNA aligns better with TRBJ2-7, so the J call may be wrong. The length of the CDR3 is 17 residues. Germline lookup yields CDR1 LGHNA and CDR2 YNFKEQ. The CDR3 sequence: CASSPTGNRVVSYEQYF. CDR3 DNA sequence: TGTGCCAGCAGCCCGACAGGGAATCGGGTGGTCTCCTACGAGCAGTACTTC.

CDR3: CASSLQKNTEAFF. The CDR3 DNA follows: TGTGCCAGCTCACTTCAGAAGAACACTGAAGCTTTCTTT. This chain joins TRBV18 and TRBJ1-1, with D unresolved. V shed 4 bases and J shed 1 base, with 7 bases lying between them. The germline V gene has CDR1 KGHSH and CDR2 LQKENI. The CDR3 consists of 13 residues.

The chain uses TRBV5-1 and TRBJ1-3; D is perhaps TRBD1 (5 bases). Trimming cost V 5 bases and J 0 bases, with 9 bases left between them. Germline values: CDR1 SGHRS, CDR2 YFSETQ. The CDR3 is 14 residues long. This CDR3 is CASSTGDSGNTIYF. Here the CDR3 DNA reads TGCGCCAGCAGTACAGGAGACTCTGGAAACACCATATATTTT.

This chain joins TRBV19 and TRBJ1-2; 8 bases fit TRBD1. The trim removed 7 bases at V and 7 bases at J, leaving 5 bases unmatched. Germline V gene lookup returns CDR1 LNHDA and CDR2 SQIVND (reference sequence). The CDR3 sequence is 12 residues long. The DNA of the CDR3 is TGTGCCAGTAAGGACAGGGAAGTTGGCTACACCTTC. Translated, it gives CASKDREVGYTF.

V usage is TRBV30 and J usage is TRBJ2-7; 10 bases are a match to TRBD1. This CDR3 is built from 13 residues. Germline V gene lookup returns CDR1 GTSNPN and CDR2 SVGIG (reference sequence). V was clipped by 0 bases and J by 6 bases; unmatched bases: 2. CDR3 protein: CAWSVGTGAEQYF. CDR3 nucleotide sequence: TGTGCCTGGAGTGTTGGGACAGGGGCCGAGCAGTACTTC.

The chain carries TRBV7-9 and TRBJ2-7; perhaps TRBD1 as D (6 bases). Germline values: CDR1 SEHNR, CDR2 FQNEAQ (reference sequence). V lost 2 bases and J lost 4, with 9 bases in between. This CDR3 has 13 residues. The CDR3 DNA reads as TGTGCCAGCAGCTTAACAGGGAAGTACGAGCAGTACTTC. It yields the protein CASSLTGKYEQYF.

The V call is TRBV6-1, the J call TRBJ2-6; possible D gene TRBD2, 5 bases. CDR3 length: 14 residues. From germline, CDR1 is MNHNS and CDR2 SASEGT. V shed 4 bases and J shed 5 bases, with 9 bases lying between them. The CDR3 protein is CASSGTDWANVLTF. In DNA form, the CDR3 reads TGTGCCAGCAGTGGGACGGACTGGGCCAACGTCCTGACTTTC.

V gene TRBV4-1 combines with J gene TRBJ1-4, with D possibly TRBD1 on 5 matching bases. The CDR3 runs to 14 residues. V was pared by 7 bases and J by 5 bases, with 14 bases between. Per the germline V gene, CDR1 is MGHRA and CDR2 is YSYEKL. CDR3 bases: TGCGCCAGCAAAGCCAGGGAGGGGAATGAAAAACTGTTTTTT. Its protein product is CASKAREGNEKLFF.